This TCR beta chain was sequenced for a study of T cell changes during pregnancy in multiple sclerosis. The CDR3 is 14 residues long. CDR1 LNHDA and CDR2 SQIVND come from the germline V gene (reference sequence). Deletions cut 2 bases from V and 1 base from J, with 8 bases between. TCRdb keeps only in-frame clones here, not all; method: immunoSEQ multiplex PCR. Found here are 65,000 to 80,000 clones, about 92% of them singletons; the top ten hold around 0.22%. The specimen was CD4+ T cells from peripheral blood mononuclear cells, collected before pregnancy. This receptor was obtained from a female donor with multiple sclerosis, enrolled in a pregnancy study. The rearrangement links TRBV19 to TRBJ1-1; TRBD1 might be the D (5 bases). This CDR3 reads CASSITGSNTEAFF. The CDR3 DNA reads as TGTGCCAGTAGTATAACAGGCTCGAACACTGAAGCTTTCTTT. Complete variable domain (other parts from reference TRBV19 and TRBJ1-1): DGGITQSPKYLFRKEGQNVTLSCEQNLNHDAMYWYRQDPGQGLRLIYYSQIVNDFQKGDIAEGYSVSREKKESFPLTVTSAQKNPTAFYLCASSITGSNTEAFFGQGTRLTVV.